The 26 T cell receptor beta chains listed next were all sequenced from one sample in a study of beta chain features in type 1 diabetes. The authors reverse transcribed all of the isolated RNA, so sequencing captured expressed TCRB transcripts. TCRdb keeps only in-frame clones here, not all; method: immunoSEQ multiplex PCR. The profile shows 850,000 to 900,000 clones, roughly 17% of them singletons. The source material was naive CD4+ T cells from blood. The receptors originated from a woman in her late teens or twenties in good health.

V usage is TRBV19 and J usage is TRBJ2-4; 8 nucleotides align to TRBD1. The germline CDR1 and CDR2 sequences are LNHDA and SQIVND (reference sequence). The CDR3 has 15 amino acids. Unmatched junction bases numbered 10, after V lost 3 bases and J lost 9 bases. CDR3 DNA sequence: TGTGCCAGTAGTATCGTCACAGGGGGTATCAGCATTCAGTACTTC. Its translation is CASSIVTGGISIQYF.

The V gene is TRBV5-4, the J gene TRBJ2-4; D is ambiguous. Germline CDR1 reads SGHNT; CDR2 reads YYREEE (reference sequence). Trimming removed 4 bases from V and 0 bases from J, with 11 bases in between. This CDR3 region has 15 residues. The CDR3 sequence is CASSQDALAKNIQYF. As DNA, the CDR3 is TGTGCCAGCAGCCAAGATGCGTTAGCCAAAAACATTCAGTACTTC.

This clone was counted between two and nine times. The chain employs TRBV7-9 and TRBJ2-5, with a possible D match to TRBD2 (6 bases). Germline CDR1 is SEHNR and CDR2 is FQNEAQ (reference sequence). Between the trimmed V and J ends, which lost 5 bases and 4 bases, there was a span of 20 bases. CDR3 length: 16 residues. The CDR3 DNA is TGTGCCAGCAGCGCCGGGGCAGGCAAGGAGGGAGAGACCCAGTACTTC. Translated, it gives CASSAGAGKEGETQYF.

CDR3 nucleotide sequence: TGTGCCAGCTCACAGGGGACTAGCGGGTTCTCCTACGAGCAGTACTTC. This encodes CASSQGTSGFSYEQYF. The chain uses TRBV18 and TRBJ2-7; 12 nucleotides match TRBD2. The trim removed 4 bases at V and 0 bases at J, leaving 4 bases unmatched. The CDR3 has 16 residues. CDR1 is KGHSH and CDR2 is LQKENI in the germline V gene. Full variable domain (rest looked up from reference TRBV18 and TRBJ2-7): NAGVMQNPRHLVRRRGQEARLRCSPMKGHSHVYWYRQLPEEGLKFMVYLQKENIIDESGMPKERFSAEFPKEGPSILRIQQVVRGDSAAYFCASSQGTSGFSYEQYFGPGTRLTVT.

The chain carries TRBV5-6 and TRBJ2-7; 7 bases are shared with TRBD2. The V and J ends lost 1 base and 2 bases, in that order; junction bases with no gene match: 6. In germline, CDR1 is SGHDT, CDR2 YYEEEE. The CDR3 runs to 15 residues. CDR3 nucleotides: TGTGCCAGCAGCTTGACGGGGGGATCAACCTACGAGCAGTACTTC. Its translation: CASSLTGGSTYEQYF.

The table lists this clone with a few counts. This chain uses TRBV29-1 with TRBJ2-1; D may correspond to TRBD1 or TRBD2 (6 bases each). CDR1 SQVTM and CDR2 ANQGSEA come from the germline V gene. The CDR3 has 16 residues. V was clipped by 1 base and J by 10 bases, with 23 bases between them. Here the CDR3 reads CSVEGPRDSQGLEQFF. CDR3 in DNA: TGCAGCGTTGAAGGCCCCCGGGACTCGCAGGGGCTGGAGCAGTTCTTC.

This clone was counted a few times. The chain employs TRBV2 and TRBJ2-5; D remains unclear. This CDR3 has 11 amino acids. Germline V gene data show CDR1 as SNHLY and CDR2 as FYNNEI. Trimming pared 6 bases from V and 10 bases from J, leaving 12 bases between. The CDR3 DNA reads TGTGCCAGCAGGCTGGACGACCTCCAGTACTTC. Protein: CASRLDDLQYF.

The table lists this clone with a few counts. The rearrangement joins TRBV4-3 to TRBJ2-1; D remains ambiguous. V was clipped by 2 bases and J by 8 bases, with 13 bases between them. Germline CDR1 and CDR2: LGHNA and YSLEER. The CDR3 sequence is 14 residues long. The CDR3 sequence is CASSQLRVTDEQFF. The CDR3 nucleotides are TGCGCCAGCAGCCAACTAAGGGTTACGGATGAGCAGTTCTTC.

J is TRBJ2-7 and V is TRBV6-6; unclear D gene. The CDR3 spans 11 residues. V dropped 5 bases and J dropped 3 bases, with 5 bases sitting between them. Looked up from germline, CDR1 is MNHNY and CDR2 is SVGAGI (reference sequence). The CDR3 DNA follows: TGTGCCAGCAGTGCCCACTACGAGCAGTACTTC. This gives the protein CASSAHYEQYF.

CDR3 nucleotides: TGTGCCAGCAGCTTATCCCCGTTTCGTAATGAGCAGTTCTTC. Translating gives CASSLSPFRNEQFF. The rearrangement links TRBV7-9 to TRBJ2-1, with D uncertain. The CDR3 has 14 residues. Germline V CDR1 and CDR2: SEHNR, FQNEAQ (reference sequence). Trimming pared 2 bases from V and 7 bases from J, leaving 12 bases between. The full variable domain, its missing parts supplied by reference TRBV7-9 and TRBJ2-1, is DTGVSQNPRHKITKRGQNVTFRCDPISEHNRLYWYRQTLGQGPEFLTYFQNEAQLEKSRLLSDRFSAERPKGSFSTLEIQRTEQGDSAMYLCASSLSPFRNEQFFGPGTRLTVL.

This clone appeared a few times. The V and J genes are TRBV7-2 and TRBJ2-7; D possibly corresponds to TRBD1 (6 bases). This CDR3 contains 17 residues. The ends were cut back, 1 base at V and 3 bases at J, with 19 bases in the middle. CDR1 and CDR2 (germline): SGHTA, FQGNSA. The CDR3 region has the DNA TGTGCCAGCAGCTTAGATTTCCGTAGGGGACAAAACTACGAGCAGTACTTC. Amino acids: CASSLDFRRGQNYEQYF.

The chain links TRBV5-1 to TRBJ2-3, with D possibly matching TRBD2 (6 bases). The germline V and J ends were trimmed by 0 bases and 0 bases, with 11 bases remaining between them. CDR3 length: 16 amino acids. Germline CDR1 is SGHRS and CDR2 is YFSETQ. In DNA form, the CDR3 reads TGCGCCAGCAGCTTGGTCCCTAGCGCGAGCACAGATACGCAGTATTTT. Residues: CASSLVPSASTDTQYF.

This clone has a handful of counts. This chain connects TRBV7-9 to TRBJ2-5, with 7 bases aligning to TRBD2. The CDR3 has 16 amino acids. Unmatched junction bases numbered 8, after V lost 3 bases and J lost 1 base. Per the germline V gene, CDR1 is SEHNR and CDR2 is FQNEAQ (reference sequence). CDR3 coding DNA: TGTGCCAGCAGCTTCAGGGCGGGAGCTTTCCAAGAGACCCAGTACTTC. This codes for CASSFRAGAFQETQYF.

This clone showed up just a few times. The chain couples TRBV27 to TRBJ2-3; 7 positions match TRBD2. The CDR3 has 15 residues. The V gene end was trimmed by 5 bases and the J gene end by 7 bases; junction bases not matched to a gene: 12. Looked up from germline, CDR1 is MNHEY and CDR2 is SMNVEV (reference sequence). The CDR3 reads CASSRRREGLNTQYF. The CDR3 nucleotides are TGTGCCAGCAGTCGCCGGAGGGAGGGCTTGAATACGCAGTATTTT.

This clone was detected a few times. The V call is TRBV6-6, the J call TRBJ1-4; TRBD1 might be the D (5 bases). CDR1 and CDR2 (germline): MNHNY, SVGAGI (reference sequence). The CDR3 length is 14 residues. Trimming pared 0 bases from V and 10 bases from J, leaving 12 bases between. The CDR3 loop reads CASSYSQRRGKLFF. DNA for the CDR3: TGTGCCAGCAGTTACTCCCAGAGGAGGGGAAAACTGTTTTTT.

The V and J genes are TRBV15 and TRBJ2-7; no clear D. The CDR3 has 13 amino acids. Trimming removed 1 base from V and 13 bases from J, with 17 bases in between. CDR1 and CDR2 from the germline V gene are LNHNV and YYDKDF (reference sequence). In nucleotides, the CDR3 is TGTGCCACCAGCAGAGGTCCTAAGAGCAGTACTTACTTC. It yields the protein CATSRGPKSSTYF.

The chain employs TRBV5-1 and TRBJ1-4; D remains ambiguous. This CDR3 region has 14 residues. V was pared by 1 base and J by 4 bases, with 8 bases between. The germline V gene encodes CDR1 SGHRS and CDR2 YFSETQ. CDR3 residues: CASSLSGVNEKLFF. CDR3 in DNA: TGCGCCAGCAGCTTGTCAGGAGTTAATGAAAAACTGTTTTTT.

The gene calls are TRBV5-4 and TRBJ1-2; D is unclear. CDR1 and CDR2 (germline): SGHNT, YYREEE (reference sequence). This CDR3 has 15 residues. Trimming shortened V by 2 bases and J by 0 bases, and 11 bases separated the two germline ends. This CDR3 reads CASSFVGSANYGYTF. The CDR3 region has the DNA TGTGCCAGCAGCTTTGTGGGGTCAGCTAACTATGGCTACACCTTC. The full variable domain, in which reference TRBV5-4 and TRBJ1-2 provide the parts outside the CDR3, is ETGVTQSPTHLIKTRGQQVTLRCSSQSGHNTVSWYQQALGQGPQFIFQYYREEENGRGNFPPRFSGLQFPNYSSELNVNALELDDSALYLCASSFVGSANYGYTFGSGTRLTVV.

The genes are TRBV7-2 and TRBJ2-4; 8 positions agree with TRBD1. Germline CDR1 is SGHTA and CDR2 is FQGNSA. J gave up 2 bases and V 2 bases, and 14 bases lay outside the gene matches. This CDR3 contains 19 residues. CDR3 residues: CASSLWGWGQDSTKNIQYF. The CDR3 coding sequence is TGTGCCAGCAGCTTATGGGGATGGGGACAGGACTCCACCAAAAACATTCAGTACTTC.

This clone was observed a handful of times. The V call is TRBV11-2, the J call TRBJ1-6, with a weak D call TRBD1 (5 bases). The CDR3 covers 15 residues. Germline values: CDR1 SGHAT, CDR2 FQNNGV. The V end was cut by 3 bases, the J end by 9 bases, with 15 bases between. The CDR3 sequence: CASSFGAPGLSPLHF. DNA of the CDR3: TGTGCCAGCAGCTTTGGGGCACCCGGACTTTCACCCCTCCACTTT.

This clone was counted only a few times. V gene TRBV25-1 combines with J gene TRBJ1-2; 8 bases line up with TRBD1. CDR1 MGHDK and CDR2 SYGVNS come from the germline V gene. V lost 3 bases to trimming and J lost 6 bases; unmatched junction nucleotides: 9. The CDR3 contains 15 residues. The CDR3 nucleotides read TGTGCCAGCAGTGATCATTTTCCGGGACAGGATGGCTACACCTTC. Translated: CASSDHFPGQDGYTF.

As DNA, the CDR3 is TGTGCCAGCATGGCTCGGTCGACCAAAAACATTCAGTACTTC. Amino acids: CASMARSTKNIQYF. The chain recombines TRBV28 with TRBJ2-4; no reliable D call. Trimming stripped 7 bases from V and 2 bases from J, with 12 bases between. This CDR3 region has 14 residues. Germline V gene sequence: CDR1 MDHEN, CDR2 SYDVKM.

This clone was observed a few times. The CDR3 spells CASSHNSSPGFGYTF. In DNA form, the CDR3 reads TGTGCCAGCAGCCACAACAGCTCGCCAGGTTTTGGCTACACCTTC. V and J are TRBV7-9 and TRBJ1-2; D gene ambiguous. Deletions cut 5 bases from V and 7 bases from J, with 20 bases between. The germline gives CDR1 SEHNR, CDR2 FQNEAQ (reference sequence). CDR3 length: 15 amino acids.

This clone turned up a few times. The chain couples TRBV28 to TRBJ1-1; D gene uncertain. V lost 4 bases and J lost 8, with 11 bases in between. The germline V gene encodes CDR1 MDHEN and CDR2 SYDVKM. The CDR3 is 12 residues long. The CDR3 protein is CASSSRTAEAFF. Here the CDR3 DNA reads TGTGCCAGCAGTTCCCGGACGGCAGAAGCTTTCTTT.

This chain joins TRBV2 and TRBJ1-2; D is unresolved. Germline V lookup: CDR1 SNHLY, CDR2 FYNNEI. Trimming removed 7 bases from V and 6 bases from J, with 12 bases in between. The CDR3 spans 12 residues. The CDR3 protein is CASTPSVDGYTF. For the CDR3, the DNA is TGTGCCAGCACGCCGTCGGTAGATGGCTACACCTTC.

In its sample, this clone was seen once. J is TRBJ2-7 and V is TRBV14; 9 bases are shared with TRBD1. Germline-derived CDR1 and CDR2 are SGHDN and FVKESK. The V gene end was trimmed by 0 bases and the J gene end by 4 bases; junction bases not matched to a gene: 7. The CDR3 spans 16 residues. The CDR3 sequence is CASSQETGGVSYEQYF. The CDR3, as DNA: TGTGCCAGCAGCCAAGAAACAGGGGGCGTTTCGTACGAGCAGTACTTC.